Here is one T cell receptor (beta chain) with its context. The CDR3 is made up of 14 amino acids. From germline, CDR1 is MNHEY and CDR2 SVGEGT. V dropped 2 bases and J dropped 6 bases, with 11 bases sitting between them. This record belongs to a study of control samples from healthy donors and cancer patients. Repertoires were generated with immunoSEQ multiplex PCR, while TCRdb's copy carries only in-frame clones and drops some. The top ten hold less than 10% of the sample, which has roughly 90,000 clones, approximately 88% seen once. The receptor was derived from a woman aged 45-65 years with colorectal cancer. Sequencing used PBMCs. The genes are TRBV6-2 or TRBV6-3 and TRBJ1-5; D gene unclear. The CDR3 bases are TGTGCCAGCAGTTACCCCGCGGAGAGTCAGCCCCAGCATTTT. Translated: CASSYPAESQPQHF.